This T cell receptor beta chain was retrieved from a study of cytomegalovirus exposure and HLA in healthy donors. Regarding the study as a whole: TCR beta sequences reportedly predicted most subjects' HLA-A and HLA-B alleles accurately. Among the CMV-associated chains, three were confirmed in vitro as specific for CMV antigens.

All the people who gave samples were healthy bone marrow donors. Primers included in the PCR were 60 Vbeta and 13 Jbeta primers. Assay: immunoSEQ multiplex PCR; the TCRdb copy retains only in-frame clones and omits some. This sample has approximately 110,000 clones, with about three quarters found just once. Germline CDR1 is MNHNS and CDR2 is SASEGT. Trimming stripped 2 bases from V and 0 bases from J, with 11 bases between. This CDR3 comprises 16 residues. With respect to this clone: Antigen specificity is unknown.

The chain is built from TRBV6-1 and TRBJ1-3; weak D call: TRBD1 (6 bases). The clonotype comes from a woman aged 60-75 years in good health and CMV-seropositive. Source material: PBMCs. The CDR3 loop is CASSESQGFSGNTIYF. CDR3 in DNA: TGTGCCAGCAGTGAATCACAGGGTTTCTCTGGAAACACCATATATTTT.